A single sample gave rise to the 30 T cell receptor beta chains below, sequenced in a study of early T cells in non-severe SARS-CoV-2 infection. Using its own MiXCR run on the 5' RACE reads, TCRdb lists one record per CDR3 protein. This table holds fewer than 120,000 distinct CDR3 sequences, roughly 12% found once. Sequencing was performed on whole blood, taken at baseline. These receptors were obtained from an adult who was a healthcare worker with PCR-confirmed SARS-CoV-2 infection or an uninfected control (not recorded which).

This clonotype was seen a few times. V is TRBV12-3 or TRBV12-4 and J is TRBJ1-4; unclear D gene. Deletions cut 5 bases from V and 5 bases from J, with 15 bases between. The CDR3 is made up of 15 amino acids. This chain's CDR3 is CASSPDYGPNEKLFF. The CDR3 coding sequence is TGTGCCAGCAGTCCGGATTATGGGCCCAATGAAAAACTGTTTTTT.

In this sample, this clonotype turned up a few times. The J gene is TRBJ2-7, the V gene TRBV7-8; D not resolved. Per the germline V gene, CDR1 is SGHVS and CDR2 is FQNEAQ. The CDR3 runs to 14 residues. V lost 5 bases and J 3 bases, leaving 14 bases between the germline ends. The CDR3 loop reads CASSHPDSFYEQYF. CDR3 nucleotide sequence: TGTGCCAGCAGCCATCCTGACTCGTTCTACGAGCAGTACTTC.

The V and J genes are TRBV4-1 and TRBJ2-1, with no clear D. This CDR3 has 13 amino acids. Germline CDR1 is MGHRA and CDR2 is YSYEKL. V shed 6 bases and J shed 9 bases, with 15 bases lying between them. The chain's CDR3 is CASSQLRGIEQFF. CDR3 DNA: TGCGCCAGCAGTCAACTGCGAGGTATTGAGCAGTTCTTC.

As to this clonotype: Sequence at one end of the junction differs from germline and may be a read error. This chain joins TRBV30 and TRBJ2-7; the match to TRBD1 covers 9 bases. The length of the CDR3 is 13 residues. CDR1 and CDR2 (germline): GTSNPN, SVGIG (reference sequence). CDR3 sequence (DNA): TGTGCCTGGAGTGTTATACAGGGGGCAGGGGAAAACTTC. Its protein is CAWSVIQGAGENF.

In the case of this clonotype: Relative to the germline gene, one junction end is altered; a read error may explain this. V gene TRBV20-1 combines with J gene TRBJ1-4; 10 positions agree with TRBD1. This CDR3 region has 17 residues. Germline V gene sequence: CDR1 DFQATT, CDR2 SNEGSKA (reference sequence). CDR3 DNA sequence: TGCAGTGCGAGACCTGACAGGGGGCCCGCAACTAATGAAAATCTGTTTTTT. It codes for CSARPDRGPATNENLFF.

This clonotype was found a few times. This chain connects TRBV28 to TRBJ2-3; no reliable D call. The CDR3 length is 13 residues. V was clipped by 8 bases and J by 4 bases, with 13 bases between them. Per germline, CDR1 MDHEN and CDR2 SYDVKM. CDR3 sequence reads: CASRTSISDTQYF. The DNA for the CDR3 is TGTGCCAGCCGGACCTCTATTTCAGATACGCAGTATTTT. Based on the CDR3 plus reference TRBV28 and TRBJ2-3, the full variable domain is DVKVTQSSRYLVKRTGEKVFLECVQDMDHENMFWYRQDPGLGLRLIYFSYDVKMKEKGDIPEGYSVSREKKERFSLILESASTNQTSMYLCASRTSISDTQYFGPGTRLTVL.

The chain links TRBV11-1 to TRBJ1-1; D perhaps matches TRBD1 (6 bases). This CDR3 has 18 amino acids. Germline V CDR1 and CDR2: SGHAT, FQDESV (reference sequence). V shed 4 bases and J shed 4 bases, with 25 bases lying between them. CDR3 in DNA: TGTGCCAGCAGCTCCGCCCCACGTGGACAGTCAGTTTCCACTGAAGCTTTCTTT. This encodes CASSSAPRGQSVSTEAFF.

There are many counts of this clonotype. The V and J genes are TRBV12-3 or TRBV12-4 and TRBJ2-1; 11 bases map to TRBD1. Unmatched junction bases numbered 8, after V lost 3 bases and J lost 10 bases. This CDR3 region has 15 residues. Here the CDR3 DNA reads TGTGCCAGCAGTTTCCCCGGGACAGGGGGTGGGGAGCAGTTCTTC. It translates to CASSFPGTGGGEQFF.

The chain employs TRBV5-1 and TRBJ2-5, with D uncertain. From germline, CDR1 is SGHRS and CDR2 YFSETQ. V was cut by 4 bases and J by 6 bases, with 7 bases left in between. The CDR3 covers 11 residues. CDR3 in amino acids: CASSADKTQYF. CDR3 coding DNA: TGCGCCAGCAGCGCTGATAAGACCCAGTACTTC.

This clonotype was recorded a few times. This chain uses TRBV12-3 or TRBV12-4 with TRBJ1-1, with 7 bases aligning to TRBD1. Unmatched junction bases numbered 7, after V lost 5 bases and J lost 7 bases. The CDR3 sequence is 13 residues long. This CDR3 reads CASSRDRDDEAFF. Here the CDR3 DNA reads TGTGCCAGCAGTCGGGACAGAGACGATGAAGCTTTCTTT.

This clonotype came up a few times. The rearrangement joins TRBV20-1 to TRBJ1-1, with D possibly being TRBD1 (5 bases). The CDR3 runs to 14 residues. V was shortened by 0 bases and J by 1 base, with 9 bases between the two germline ends. Germline-derived CDR1 and CDR2 are DFQATT and SNEGSKA (reference sequence). The CDR3 sequence is CSARDGGGNTEAFF. The CDR3 DNA sequence: TGCAGTGCTAGAGATGGGGGAGGGAACACTGAAGCTTTCTTT.

V gene TRBV4-1 combines with J gene TRBJ2-1, with D perhaps matching TRBD2 (5 bases). The germline V gene encodes CDR1 MGHRA and CDR2 YSYEKL. There are 16 residues in the CDR3. Trimming shortened V by 3 bases and J by 0 bases, and 12 bases separated the two germline ends. The DNA of the CDR3 is TGCGCCAGCAGCCATGACCCGGACTTCTCCTACAATGAGCAGTTCTTC. Amino acid sequence: CASSHDPDFSYNEQFF.

A few counts support this clonotype. The rearrangement joins TRBV20-1 to TRBJ2-3, with D uncertain. Germline CDR1 reads DFQATT; CDR2 reads SNEGSKA (reference sequence). With 1 base removed from V and 4 bases from J, the gap between germline ends came to 6 bases. The CDR3 spans 12 residues. CDR3 in amino acids: CSARGVADTQYF. The CDR3 nucleotides read TGCAGTGCTAGAGGGGTAGCAGATACGCAGTATTTT.

This clonotype was counted ten times or more. The chain uses TRBV2 and TRBJ2-3; D is undetermined. Trimming removed 6 bases at V and 2 bases at J, with 6 bases between. This CDR3 comprises 12 residues. Germline V gives CDR1 SNHLY, CDR2 FYNNEI. The CDR3 protein is CASSVDTDTQYF. The DNA for the CDR3 is TGTGCCAGCAGCGTAGACACAGATACGCAGTATTTT.

This chain joins TRBV20-1 and TRBJ2-7; the D gene is possibly TRBD1 (5 bases). Per germline, CDR1 DFQATT and CDR2 SNEGSKA (reference sequence). There are 13 residues in the CDR3. V dropped 3 bases and J dropped 3 bases, with 12 bases sitting between them. CDR3 sequence: CSASIPGNYEQYF. CDR3 sequence (DNA): TGCAGTGCTAGTATTCCAGGGAACTACGAGCAGTACTTC.

The chain uses TRBV5-6 and TRBJ2-1; D remains unclear. The CDR3 length is 14 residues. The V end lost 0 bases, the J end lost 5 bases, and 9 bases lay between the germline ends. Germline V gene sequence: CDR1 SGHDT, CDR2 YYEEEE. In DNA, the CDR3 is TGTGCCAGCAGCTTGGCTCAGAGAAACAATGAGCAGTTCTTC. Its protein is CASSLAQRNNEQFF.

The genes are TRBV19 and TRBJ2-2; D remains ambiguous. This CDR3 contains 14 residues. Trimming left V 5 bases short and J 2 bases short, with 9 bases between. Germline loops: CDR1 LNHDA, CDR2 SQIVND (reference sequence). The CDR3 DNA reads as TGTGCCAGTAGTTGGAACCTAAACACCGGGGAGCTGTTTTTT. This codes for CASSWNLNTGELFF.

This clonotype was recorded once. This chain connects TRBV29-1 to TRBJ2-2, with 9 bases fitting TRBD1. Germline trimming cut 6 bases from V and 2 bases from J; bases unmatched to any gene: 4. The germline CDR1 and CDR2 sequences are SQVTM and ANQGSEA. This CDR3 contains 14 residues. The CDR3 DNA sequence: TGCAGCGTCGGGACAGGGATAAACACCGGGGAGCTGTTTTTT. Translating gives CSVGTGINTGELFF.

In its sample, this clonotype was seen a few times. CDR3 DNA: TGTGCCAGCTCACCCGTTCAAGAGGATGGCTACACCTTC. As protein: CASSPVQEDGYTF. The chain couples TRBV18 to TRBJ1-2; D is unclear. Germline V gene sequence: CDR1 KGHSH, CDR2 LQKENI. This CDR3 is 13 amino acids long. V was clipped by 3 bases and J by 6 bases, with 11 bases between them.

The chain couples TRBV15 to TRBJ2-3, with D maybe TRBD1 (6 bases). The CDR3 is 15 residues long. Deletions cut 5 bases from V and 7 bases from J, with 19 bases between. Germline V gives CDR1 LNHNV, CDR2 YYDKDF (reference sequence). CDR3 sequence (DNA): TGTGCCACCAGCCCGTCATACCCCCAGGGGAATACGCAGTATTTT. This sequence encodes CATSPSYPQGNTQYF.

V is TRBV6-1 and J is TRBJ2-3, with 11 bases that match TRBD1. With V trimmed by 1 base and J by 4 bases, 4 bases remained unmatched. CDR1 is MNHNS and CDR2 is SASEGT in the germline V gene. The CDR3 consists of 16 residues. CDR3 DNA sequence: TGTGCCAGCAGTGAAGACGGACAGGGGGCGGCAGATACGCAGTATTTT. Amino acid sequence: CASSEDGQGAADTQYF.

This clonotype was recorded many times. The V gene is TRBV20-1, the J gene TRBJ2-1; tentatively, D is TRBD1 (7 bases). Germline V lookup: CDR1 DFQATT, CDR2 SNEGSKA (reference sequence). The ends were cut back, 5 bases at V and 4 bases at J, with 12 bases in the middle. CDR3 length: 13 residues. CDR3 sequence reads: CSARGTEYNEQFF. In nucleotides, the CDR3 is TGCAGTGCTCGGGGGACAGAATACAATGAGCAGTTCTTC.

This clonotype showed up just a few times. The rearrangement links TRBV2 to TRBJ2-1; 7 bases agree with TRBD1. The CDR3 spans 16 residues. V was pared by 7 bases and J by 4 bases, with 13 bases of the junction left unmatched. Germline CDR1 SNHLY, CDR2 FYNNEI. The DNA of the CDR3 is TGTGCCAGCATATATCCCGAGGGGGCCACATACAATGAGCAGTTCTTC. Encoded protein: CASIYPEGATYNEQFF.

The V call is TRBV20-1, the J call TRBJ1-1; unclear D gene. Germline CDR1 is DFQATT and CDR2 is SNEGSKA (reference sequence). This CDR3 is built from 10 residues. V was clipped by 8 bases and J by 11 bases, with 15 bases between them. The CDR3 DNA sequence: TGCAGTCCAGCCAAGGACTGGGCTTTCTTT. Amino acids: CSPAKDWAFF.

As concerns this clonotype: A junction end diverges from the germline sequence, so it may reflect a read error. V is TRBV6-2 or TRBV6-3 and J is TRBJ2-7; possible D gene TRBD1, 6 bases. The CDR3 is 15 amino acids. Germline CDR1 and CDR2: MNHEY and SVGEGT. The CDR3 sequence: CVSSQAGEGSYEQYF. CDR3 coding DNA: TGTGTCAGCAGTCAAGCAGGGGAAGGCTCCTACGAGCAGTACTTC.

This clonotype has more than one count but fewer than ten. This chain joins TRBV5-1 and TRBJ1-2; D ambiguous. The germline V gene encodes CDR1 SGHRS and CDR2 YFSETQ. The CDR3 consists of 12 residues. The germline V and J ends were trimmed by 0 bases and 4 bases, with 4 bases remaining between them. For the CDR3, the DNA is TGCGCCAGCAGCTTGGGACCCTATGGCTACACCTTC. This codes for CASSLGPYGYTF. The full variable domain, rest sourced from reference TRBV5-1 and TRBJ1-2, is KAGVTQTPRYLIKTRGQQVTLSCSPISGHRSVSWYQQTPGQGLQFLFEYFSETQRNKGNFPGRFSGRQFSNSRSEMNVSTLELGDSALYLCASSLGPYGYTFGSGTRLTVV.

V and J are TRBV5-5 and TRBJ1-4; unclear D gene. Between the trimmed V and J ends, which lost 0 bases and 6 bases, there was a span of 12 bases. The CDR3 is 15 amino acids. Looked up from germline, CDR1 is SGHKS and CDR2 is YYEKEE (reference sequence). The CDR3: CASSLAPRLDEKLFF. The CDR3 DNA reads TGTGCCAGCAGCTTGGCCCCAAGACTGGATGAAAAACTGTTTTTT. The full variable domain, in which reference TRBV5-5 and TRBJ1-4 provide the parts outside the CDR3, is DAGVTQSPTHLIKTRGQQVTLRCSPISGHKSVSWYQQVLGQGPQFIFQYYEKEERGRGNFPDRFSARQFPNYSSELNVNALLLGDSALYLCASSLAPRLDEKLFFGSGTQLSVL.

This rearrangement joins TRBV10-3 to TRBJ1-4; D gene uncertain. Germline values: CDR1 ENHRY, CDR2 SYGVKD. The CDR3 has 13 amino acids. Trimming shortened V by 4 bases and J by 5 bases, and 8 bases separated the two germline ends. The CDR3 coding sequence is TGTGCCATCAGTGCCGAGCCAAATGAAAAACTGTTTTTT. It encodes CAISAEPNEKLFF.

Many counts were recorded for this clonotype. The V and J genes are TRBV2 and TRBJ1-1, with no clear D. The germline CDR1 and CDR2 sequences are SNHLY and FYNNEI. V was cut by 4 bases and J by 9 bases, with 15 bases left in between. The length of the CDR3 is 13 residues. The CDR3 protein is CASSVSGEIQAFF. The CDR3, as DNA: TGTGCCAGCAGTGTAAGTGGGGAAATTCAAGCTTTCTTT.

The chain combines TRBV14 with TRBJ1-1, with D unclear. The CDR3 is 15 amino acids. V lost 0 bases and J 4 bases, leaving 12 bases between the germline ends. The germline V gene has CDR1 SGHDN and CDR2 FVKESK. The CDR3 sequence: CASSQDKHRATEAFF. The CDR3 coding sequence is TGTGCCAGCAGCCAAGATAAGCACCGCGCCACTGAAGCTTTCTTT.